The present entry profiles one T cell receptor beta chain with its context. What it binds is not known. This entry is derived from a study of shared clonotypes between healthy human individuals. Study context: The plates for each donor numbered three CD4 naive, three CD4 memory, two CD8 naive and one CD8 memory. Whole-study findings and limits: Sharing across four donors was seen in roughly 5% of naive CD4 clonotypes.

The data were produced by immunoSEQ multiplex PCR, yet TCRdb's version contains in-frame clones alone and is incomplete. This sample has about 2.3 million clones, with approximately 90% found just once. The CDR3 totals 16 residues. Per the germline V gene, CDR1 is LGHNA and CDR2 is YNFKEQ. The ends lost 1 base at V and 3 bases at J; junction bases unmatched: 2. V gene TRBV4-2 combines with J gene TRBJ2-2; 10 positions agree with TRBD2. This TCR derives from a man aged 18-30 years in good health. Some clones in this sample may be carry-over from other donors' samples. The specimen sequenced was naive CD4+ T cells from PBMCs. Subset defined: CD45RA+ positively selected. This CDR3 reads CASSQGTSGYTGELFF. The CDR3 coding sequence is TGTGCCAGCAGCCAAGGGACTAGCGGTTACACCGGGGAGCTGTTTTTT.